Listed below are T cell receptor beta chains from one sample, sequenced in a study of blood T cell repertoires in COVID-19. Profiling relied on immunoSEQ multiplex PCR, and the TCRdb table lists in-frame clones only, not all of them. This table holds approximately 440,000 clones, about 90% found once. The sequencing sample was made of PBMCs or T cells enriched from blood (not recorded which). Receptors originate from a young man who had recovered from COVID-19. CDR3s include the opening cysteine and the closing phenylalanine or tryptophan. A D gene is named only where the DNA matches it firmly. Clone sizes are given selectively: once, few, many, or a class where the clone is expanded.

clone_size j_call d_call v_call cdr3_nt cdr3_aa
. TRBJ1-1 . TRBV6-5 TGTGCCAGCAGCCGACCGGGGGTAGAAGCTTTCTTT CASSRPGVEAFF
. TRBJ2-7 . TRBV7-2 TGTGCCAGCAGCTTATCATCGGGGTACGAGCAGTACTTC CASSLSSGYEQYF
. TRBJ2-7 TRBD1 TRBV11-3 TGTGCCAGCAGCCTTGGACAGGGGATAAGCGAGCAGTACTTC CASSLGQGISEQYF
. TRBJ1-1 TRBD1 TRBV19 TGTGCCAGTAGTATAGTGACAGGGGGCTGGAACACTGAAGCTTTCTTT CASSIVTGGWNTEAFF
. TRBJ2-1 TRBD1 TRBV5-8 TGTGCCAGCAACAACAGGGGTCGCGATGAGCAGTTCTTC CASNNRGRDEQFF
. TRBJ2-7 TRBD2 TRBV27 TGTGCCAGCAGTTTATGGGCCGGGAGGCCCTCCTACGAGCAGTACTTC CASSLWAGRPSYEQYF
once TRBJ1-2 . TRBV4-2 TGTGCCAGCAGCCAAGTTGCAGTTGAATATGGCTACACCTTC CASSQVAVEYGYTF
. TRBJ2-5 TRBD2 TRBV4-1 TGCGCCAGCAGCCCATCAGCGGGAGTAGAGACCCAGTACTTC CASSPSAGVETQYF
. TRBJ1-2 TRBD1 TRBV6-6 TGTGCCAGCAGCCGGGACAGGATCCTAGACTATGGCTACACCTTC CASSRDRILDYGYTF
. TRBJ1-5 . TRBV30 TGTGCCTGGAATACGGGGGACGGACAGCCCCAGCATTTT CAWNTGDGQPQHF
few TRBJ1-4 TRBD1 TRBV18 TGTGCCAGCTCACCCCTGGGACAGGGGCTGGGTGAAAAACTGTTTTTT CASSPLGQGLGEKLFF
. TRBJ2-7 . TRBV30 TGTGCCTGGACTCCCACAGGGCCAACCTACGAGCAGTACTTC CAWTPTGPTYEQYF
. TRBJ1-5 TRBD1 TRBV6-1 TGTGCCAGCACTGAAGCAGGGGAGAAGACAGGGCGGCATTTTGTTAGCAATCAGCCCCAGCATTTT CASTEAGEKTGRHFVSNQPQHF
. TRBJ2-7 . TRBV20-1 TGCAGTGCTAGTCCGACAGGAGGACCGGTTGAGCAGTACTTC CSASPTGGPVEQYF
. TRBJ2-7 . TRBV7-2 TGTGCCAGCAGCTTACCCAGACACTCCTACGAGCAGTACTTC CASSLPRHSYEQYF
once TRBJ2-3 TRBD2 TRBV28 TGTGCCAGCAGTTCAACGGGGGGAGGTACGCAGTATTTT CASSSTGGGTQYF
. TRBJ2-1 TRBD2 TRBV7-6 TGTGCCAGCAGCTTAGAGGGTTGGGGGGGTCGGAATGAGCAGTTCTTC CASSLEGWGGRNEQFF
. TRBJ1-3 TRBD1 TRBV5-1 TGCGCCAGCAGCCCAGTGACAGGGGCTGGAAACACCATATATTTT CASSPVTGAGNTIYF
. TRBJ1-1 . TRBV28 TGTGCCAGCAGTTGGGACGGGGGAGCTTTCTTT CASSWDGGAFF
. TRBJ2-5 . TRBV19 TGTGCCAGTAGTATATCTCGACTAGAGACCCAGTACTTC CASSISRLETQYF
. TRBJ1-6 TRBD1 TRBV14 TGTGCCAGCAGCCAACAGGGGGTTTCACCCCTCCACTTT CASSQQGVSPLHF
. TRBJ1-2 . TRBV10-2 TGCGCCAGCAGTTCGCGGGGCGATGGCTACACCTTC CASSSRGDGYTF
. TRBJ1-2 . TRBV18 TGTGCCAGCTCTCGAGACAGGCAGGATGGCTACACCTTC CASSRDRQDGYTF
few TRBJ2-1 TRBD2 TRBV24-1 TGTGCCACCAGTGATGAACTAGCGGGAGGGAGGAATGAGCAGTTCTTC CATSDELAGGRNEQFF
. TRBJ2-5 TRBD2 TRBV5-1 TGCGCCAGCAGCTTGGGGGCTAGCGGGAGGCAGGAGACCCAGTACTTC CASSLGASGRQETQYF
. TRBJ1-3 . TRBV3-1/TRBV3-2 TGTGCCAGCAGCCAAGATAGGCCAGGGCGCTTTGGAAACACCATATATTTT CASSQDRPGRFGNTIYF
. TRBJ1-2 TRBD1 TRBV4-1 TGCGCCAGCAGCCCCCGGGACAGGGGGAGGCTTGGTGGCTACACCTTC CASSPRDRGRLGGYTF
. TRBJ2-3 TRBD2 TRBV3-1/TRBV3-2 TGTGCCAGCAGCCGCTTCGGACTAGCGGGACGCACAGATACGCAGTATTTT CASSRFGLAGRTDTQYF
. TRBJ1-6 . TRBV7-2 TGTGCCAGCAGCTTACTCGTTGGGCTTTCACCCCTCCACTTT CASSLLVGLSPLHF
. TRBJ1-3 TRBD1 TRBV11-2 TGTGCCAGCGACCGGACAGGGGTAACTGGAAACACCATATATTTT CASDRTGVTGNTIYF
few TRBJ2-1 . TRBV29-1 TGCAGCGTCCTCGCGGAGTGGTCGAATGAGCAGTTCTTC CSVLAEWSNEQFF
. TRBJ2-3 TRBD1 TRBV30 TGTGCCTGGAGTGTACTCAGACAGGGTAGCACAGATACGCAGTATTTT CAWSVLRQGSTDTQYF
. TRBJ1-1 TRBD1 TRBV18 TGTGCCAGCTCACCTAGGACAGGGGGCACTGAAGCTTTCTTT CASSPRTGGTEAFF
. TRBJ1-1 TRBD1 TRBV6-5 TGTGCCAGCATCAACAGGGGGAACACTGAAGCTTTCTTT CASINRGNTEAFF
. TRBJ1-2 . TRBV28 TGTGCCAGCAGTGAATATGCGGCAGCGGACTATGGCTACACCTTC CASSEYAAADYGYTF